This entry is about one TCR beta chain. The data belong to a study of blood T cell repertoires in COVID-19. As for the study in general: COVID-19 samples collected from the United States, Italy and Spain covered acute and convalescent phases. PBMCs, B-cell-depleted T cells, or T cells were the source of the cDNA or gDNA that made up the material.

The CDR3 totals 15 residues. V lost 0 bases, J lost 8 bases, and 14 bases lay in between. Germline V lookup: CDR1 SGHNT, CDR2 YYREEE (reference sequence). Authors' analysis steps: From reference gene primer amplification, estimates of nucleated cell counts were derived. Clones were sequenced by immunoSEQ multiplex PCR, and TCRdb holds only the in-frame ones, with some missing. The DNA was the basis for D and trimming; V, J and clone size are from that table. The sample yields around 170,000 clones, around four fifths seen once. The sequence derives from a woman in her forties with acute or convalescent COVID-19. The chain is built from TRBV5-4 and TRBJ1-4, with a tentative D call TRBD1 (5 bases). Sequenced sample: peripheral blood. The CDR3, as DNA: TGTGCCAGCAGCTTGGATATGCAGGGTGGAGAAAAACTGTTTTTT. Translating gives CASSLDMQGGEKLFF.